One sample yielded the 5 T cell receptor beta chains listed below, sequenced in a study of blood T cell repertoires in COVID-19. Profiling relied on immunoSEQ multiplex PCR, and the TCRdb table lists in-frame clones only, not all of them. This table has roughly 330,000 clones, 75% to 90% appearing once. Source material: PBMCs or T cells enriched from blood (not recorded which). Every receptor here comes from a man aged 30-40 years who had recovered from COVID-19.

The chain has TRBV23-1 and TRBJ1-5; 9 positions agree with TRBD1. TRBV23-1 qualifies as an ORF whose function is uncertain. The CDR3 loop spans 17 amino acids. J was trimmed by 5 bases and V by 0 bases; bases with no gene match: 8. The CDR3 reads CASSQSGGTGLDQPQHF. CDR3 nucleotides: TGCGCCAGCAGTCAATCGGGCGGGACAGGGCTCGATCAGCCCCAGCATTTT.

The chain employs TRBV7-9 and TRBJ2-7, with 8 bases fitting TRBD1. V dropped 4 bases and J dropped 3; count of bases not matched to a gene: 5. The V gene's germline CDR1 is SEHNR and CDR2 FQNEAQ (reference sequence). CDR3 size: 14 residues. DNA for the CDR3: TGTGCCAGCAGCTCAGGACAGGGTAACTACGAGCAGTACTTC. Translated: CASSSGQGNYEQYF.

This chain's CDR3 is CASSESGTSGANTGELFF. The CDR3 region has the DNA TGTGCCAGCAGCGAGTCCGGGACTAGCGGGGCGAACACCGGGGAGCTGTTTTTT. The chain uses TRBV9 and TRBJ2-2, with TRBD2 matching 13 bases. Germline CDR1 reads SGDLS; CDR2 reads YYNGEE. This CDR3 has 18 residues. J was trimmed by 0 bases and V by 3 bases; bases with no gene match: 5. The full variable domain, its missing parts supplied by reference TRBV9 and TRBJ2-2, is DSGVTQTPKHLITATGQRVTLRCSPRSGDLSVYWYQQSLDQGLQFLIQYYNGEERAKGNILERFSAQQFPDLHSELNLSSLELGDSALYFCASSESGTSGANTGELFFGEGSRLTVL.

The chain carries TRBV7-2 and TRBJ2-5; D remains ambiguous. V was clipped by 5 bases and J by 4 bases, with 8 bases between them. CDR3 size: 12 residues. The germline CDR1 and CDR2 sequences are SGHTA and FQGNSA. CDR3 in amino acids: CASSPVLETQYF. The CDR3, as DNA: TGTGCCAGCAGCCCCGTCTTAGAGACCCAGTACTTC.

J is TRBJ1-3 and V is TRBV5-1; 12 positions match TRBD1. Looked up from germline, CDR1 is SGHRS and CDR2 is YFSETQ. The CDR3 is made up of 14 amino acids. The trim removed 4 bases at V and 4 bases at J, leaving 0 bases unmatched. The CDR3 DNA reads TGCGCCAGCAGCGGGACAGGGGGCGGAAACACCATATATTTT. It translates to CASSGTGGGNTIYF.